Sequencing of this T cell receptor (beta chain) was carried out in a study of blood T cell repertoires in COVID-19. Study-wide context: COVID-19 samples, acute and convalescent, were from the United States, Italy and Spain. Sources were T cells, B-cell-depleted T cells, or PBMCs; the material itself was cDNA or gDNA.

Using immunoSEQ multiplex PCR, the repertoire was profiled, and TCRdb retains in-frame clones only, with some absent. This table has around 200,000 clones, around 87% appearing once. The source is a man aged 40-49 years with active or convalescent COVID-19. The sequencing sample was made of peripheral blood.

CDR3 amino acids: CATSRDRGGTYQYNEQFF. CDR3 in DNA: TGTGCCACCAGCAGAGATCGCGGTGGGACATATCAATACAATGAGCAGTTCTTC. This chain links TRBV15 with TRBJ2-1, with D tentatively TRBD1 (6 bases). The CDR3 is made up of 18 amino acids. The V gene lost 0 bases and the J gene lost 4 bases, with 19 bases spanning the gap. Germline CDR1 LNHNV, CDR2 YYDKDF (reference sequence).